Below are 27 T cell receptor beta chains sequenced from a single sample in a study of cytomegalovirus exposure and HLA in healthy donors (dated by TCRdb to about 2017). Library generation was performed with the immunoSEQ multiplex PCR assay. A mixture of 60 forward primers for TCR Vbeta segments and 13 reverse primers for TCR Jbeta segments was used in the multiplex PCR. The table was pulled from immuneACCESS by TCRdb, which kept in-frame rearrangements only. Such tables lose some clones; where checked, under half of the loss comes from unresolved V genes, and the rest has no known cause. The sample table holds approximately 110,000 clones, of which less than 80% were seen once. Together, the top ten hold more than 1.5% of the sample. Sequencing was done on a sample of PBMCs. Every receptor here comes from a man in his fifties in good health and CMV-seronegative.

This chain uses TRBV28 with TRBJ1-1; no firm D call. This CDR3 has 13 residues. The V and J ends lost 3 bases and 0 bases respectively, with 5 bases between them. In germline, CDR1 is MDHEN, CDR2 SYDVKM. The DNA of the CDR3 is TGTGCCAGCAGTTTCCCTCTGAACACTGAAGCTTTCTTT. Protein sequence: CASSFPLNTEAFF. The whole variable domain, filled in from reference TRBV28 and TRBJ1-1, reads DVKVTQSSRYLVKRTGEKVFLECVQDMDHENMFWYRQDPGLGLRLIYFSYDVKMKEKGDIPEGYSVSREKKERFSLILESASTNQTSMYLCASSFPLNTEAFFGQGTRLTVV.

This chain connects TRBV28 to TRBJ1-2; D is ambiguous. The CDR3 has 13 residues. The germline CDR1 and CDR2 sequences are MDHEN and SYDVKM. The V end was cut by 7 bases, the J end by 6 bases, with 15 bases between. The CDR3: CASIGGTLNGYTF. The CDR3 DNA is TGTGCCAGCATAGGCGGAACCTTGAATGGCTACACCTTC.

The chain employs TRBV11-1 and TRBJ1-1; TRBD1 matches at 10 bases. Trimming removed 5 bases from V and 4 bases from J; junction bases left unmatched: 10. CDR3 length: 16 residues. The germline V gene has CDR1 SGHAT and CDR2 FQDESV (reference sequence). This chain's CDR3 is CASSGGDRGPRTEAFF. The CDR3 DNA reads TGTGCCAGCAGCGGGGGGGACAGGGGTCCGCGCACTGAAGCTTTCTTT. The full variable domain, completed using reference TRBV11-1 and TRBJ1-1, is EAEVAQSPRYKITEKSQAVAFWCDPISGHATLYWYRQILGQGPELLVQFQDESVVDDSQLPKDRFSAERLKGVDSTLKIQPAELGDSAMYLCASSGGDRGPRTEAFFGQGTRLTVV.

The CDR3 region has the DNA TGTGCCAGCAGTAACAGGGGAAGGAGTTATGGCTACACCTTC. As protein: CASSNRGRSYGYTF. This rearrangement joins TRBV2 to TRBJ1-2; TRBD1 matches at 7 bases. The J segment lost 5 bases and the V segment lost 5 bases, leaving 8 bases of the junction unmatched. Germline CDR1 is SNHLY and CDR2 is FYNNEI. This CDR3 is 14 amino acids long.

This chain links TRBV5-6 with TRBJ1-2, with D perhaps matching TRBD1 (6 bases). Trimming took 3 bases from V and 7 from J, leaving 13 bases between them. Looked up from germline, CDR1 is SGHDT and CDR2 is YYEEEE. This CDR3 is built from 13 residues. CDR3 in DNA: TGTGCCAGCAGCTCCCCGGGAGGGGGTGGCTACACCTTC. Amino acids: CASSSPGGGGYTF.

This chain connects TRBV7-2 to TRBJ2-7; D gene ambiguous. CDR1 and CDR2 from the germline V gene are SGHTA and FQGNSA. This CDR3 has 15 amino acids. V shed 0 bases and J shed 2 bases, with 11 bases lying between them. The CDR3 DNA follows: TGTGCCAGCAGCTTAGCCCCAGCGACGGCCTACGAGCAGTACTTC. It is translated as CASSLAPATAYEQYF.

This clone was detected a few times. This chain connects TRBV15 to TRBJ2-5; TRBD1 matches 9 bases. The J segment lost 5 bases and the V segment lost 3 bases, leaving 4 bases of the junction unmatched. Germline V gene lookup returns CDR1 LNHNV and CDR2 YYDKDF (reference sequence). There are 14 residues in the CDR3. The CDR3 DNA is TGTGCCACCAGCAGGGACAGGGGAGAGGAGACCCAGTACTTC. Encoded protein: CATSRDRGEETQYF.

This sequence joins TRBV7-2 and TRBJ2-7; D perhaps matches TRBD1 (5 bases). V was cut by 1 base and J by 0 bases, with 7 bases left in between. The CDR3 is 14 amino acids. Germline CDR1 reads SGHTA; CDR2 reads FQGNSA. The CDR3 is CASSLGQSSYEQYF. The CDR3 nucleotides are TGTGCCAGCAGCTTAGGACAGAGCTCCTACGAGCAGTACTTC.

This clone was seen only once. J is TRBJ1-1 and V is TRBV6-5; D may be TRBD1 (5 bases). V lost 5 bases to trimming and J lost 7 bases, with 11 bases between them. The germline CDR1 and CDR2 sequences are MNHEY and SVGAGI. The CDR3 is 12 residues long. The DNA of the CDR3 is TGTGCCAGCAGTGAACCCAGGGTTGAAGCTTTCTTT. Translation: CASSEPRVEAFF.

This clone was detected only once. The chain uses TRBV11-2 and TRBJ2-1; 8 bases match TRBD2. Losses at the gene ends were 3 bases for V and 0 bases for J; bases not matched to a gene: 4. The CDR3 is made up of 16 amino acids. Germline-derived CDR1 and CDR2 are SGHAT and FQNNGV. DNA of the CDR3: TGTGCCAGCAGCTTGTCGGGGGGGTACTCCTACAATGAGCAGTTCTTC. Amino acids: CASSLSGGYSYNEQFF.

The V call is TRBV2, the J call TRBJ2-5; D is perhaps TRBD1 (5 bases). Germline V lookup: CDR1 SNHLY, CDR2 FYNNEI. The CDR3 contains 13 residues. V lost 4 bases and J 3 bases, leaving 9 bases between the germline ends. CDR3 residues: CASSGDSEETQYF. Written as DNA, the CDR3 is TGTGCCAGCAGTGGAGACAGTGAAGAGACCCAGTACTTC.

The rearrangement uses TRBV4-3 and TRBJ2-6, with a tentative D call TRBD1 (5 bases). The CDR3 extends over 16 amino acids. With 2 bases removed from V and 3 bases from J, the gap between germline ends came to 11 bases. CDR1 is LGHNA, CDR2 YSLEER, per germline. CDR3 nucleotide sequence: TGCGCCAGCAGCCAACAGGGATCTCTTGGGGCCAACGTCCTGACTTTC. It encodes CASSQQGSLGANVLTF.

This clone was observed a few times. This rearrangement joins TRBV27 to TRBJ2-3, with 9 positions matching TRBD2. V gave up 2 bases and J gave up 1 base; unmatched junction bases: 4. The CDR3 length is 16 residues. CDR1 MNHEY and CDR2 SMNVEV come from the germline V gene (reference sequence). This CDR3 is CASSLLAGSRTDTQYF. CDR3 nucleotides: TGTGCCAGCAGTTTACTAGCGGGGTCCCGCACAGATACGCAGTATTTT.

Relative to its sample, this clone is medium-sized. The J gene is TRBJ1-1, the V gene TRBV6-1; D remains ambiguous. The germline CDR1 and CDR2 sequences are MNHNS and SASEGT. Trimming pared 2 bases from V and 11 bases from J, leaving 6 bases between. This CDR3 comprises 10 residues. The CDR3 spells CASSEWAAFF. CDR3 sequence (DNA): TGTGCCAGCAGTGAATGGGCGGCTTTCTTT.

V and J are TRBV5-8 and TRBJ1-2; D unresolved. This CDR3 is built from 13 residues. Looked up from germline, CDR1 is SGHTS and CDR2 is YDEGEE. Trimming shortened V by 0 bases and J by 4 bases, and 7 bases separated the two germline ends. The CDR3 DNA reads TGTGCCAGCAGCTTGGGCCCTAGCTATGGCTACACCTTC. Its translation: CASSLGPSYGYTF.

This chain links TRBV5-1 with TRBJ1-1, with D perhaps TRBD1 (6 bases). This CDR3 is 14 amino acids long. V gave up 2 bases and J gave up 5 bases, with 13 bases separating them. The germline V gene has CDR1 SGHRS and CDR2 YFSETQ. CDR3 bases: TGCGCCAGCAGCTTAACACAGGGTGAGACTGAAGCTTTCTTT. Its protein is CASSLTQGETEAFF.

In DNA form, the CDR3 reads TGTGCCAGCAGTCCCGGGGGAGGGGGAGTAAATCAGCCCCAGCATTTT. It specifies CASSPGGGGVNQPQHF. V usage is TRBV28 and J usage is TRBJ1-5; D may be TRBD1 (6 bases). From germline, CDR1 is MDHEN and CDR2 SYDVKM. CDR3 size: 16 residues. The V gene lost 5 bases and the J gene lost 4 bases, with 18 bases spanning the gap.

Only a few counts were recorded for this clone. This rearrangement joins TRBV2 to TRBJ1-4; no firm D call. The germline V and J ends were trimmed by 7 bases and 6 bases, with 12 bases remaining between them. The CDR3 length is 13 residues. Germline V gene sequence: CDR1 SNHLY, CDR2 FYNNEI. The DNA of the CDR3 is TGTGCCAGCACTGGGCAGGCCTATGAAAAACTGTTTTTT. It translates to CASTGQAYEKLFF.

V and J are TRBV7-3 and TRBJ2-7; D uncertain. V lost 5 bases and J lost 0, with 11 bases in between. This CDR3 spans 14 amino acids. Germline CDR1 reads SGHTA; CDR2 reads FQGTGA. The CDR3 nucleotides are TGTGCCAGCAGCGAGCCGGGTGACTCCTACGAGCAGTACTTC. It specifies CASSEPGDSYEQYF.

This chain uses TRBV4-1 with TRBJ2-1, with 15 bases that match TRBD2. The CDR3 is 17 residues long. V was pared by 0 bases and J by 8 bases, with 5 bases of the junction left unmatched. Germline loops: CDR1 MGHRA, CDR2 YSYEKL. CDR3 sequence (DNA): TGCGCCAGCAGCCAAGACAAGGGACTAGCGGGGGGATATGAGCAGTTCTTC. Translated: CASSQDKGLAGGYEQFF.

Written as DNA, the CDR3 is TGCGCCAGCAGCCACGGCCGGGGACAGGGGGCGGTTACTGAAGCTTTCTTT. Its translation is CASSHGRGQGAVTEAFF. The rearrangement links TRBV5-1 to TRBJ1-1; 12 bases map to TRBD1. This CDR3 spans 17 amino acids. CDR1 SGHRS and CDR2 YFSETQ come from the germline V gene. Trimming cost V 4 bases and J 5 bases; bases outside gene matches: 12.

This clone appeared once. This rearrangement joins TRBV5-6 to TRBJ1-5; D is unclear. V was cut by 4 bases and J by 2 bases, with 10 bases left in between. CDR3 length equals 14 residues. The germline CDR1 and CDR2 sequences are SGHDT and YYEEEE. The CDR3 region is CASSPGRGNQPQHF. The CDR3 region has the DNA TGTGCCAGCAGCCCGGGGAGAGGCAATCAGCCCCAGCATTTT. Drawing the rest from reference TRBV5-6 and TRBJ1-5, the complete variable domain is DAGVTQSPTHLIKTRGQQVTLRCSPKSGHDTVSWYQQALGQGPQFIFQYYEEEERQRGNFPDRFSGHQFPNYSSELNVNALLLGDSALYLCASSPGRGNQPQHFGDGTRLSIL.

This clone was counted between two and nine times. This chain uses TRBV10-1 with TRBJ1-1; D might be TRBD1 (6 bases). This CDR3 comprises 13 residues. Between the trimmed V and J ends, which lost 9 bases and 0 bases, there was a span of 11 bases. The germline gives CDR1 WNHNN, CDR2 SYGVQD (reference sequence). The chain's CDR3 is CASTDSLNTEAFF. DNA of the CDR3: TGCGCCAGTACGGACAGTCTGAACACTGAAGCTTTCTTT.

The chain recombines TRBV7-9 with TRBJ2-3; tentative D call: TRBD1 (6 bases). V was pared by 5 bases and J by 5 bases, with 8 bases between. Germline V CDR1 and CDR2: SEHNR, FQNEAQ (reference sequence). The CDR3 spans 12 residues. The CDR3 here is CASSEQGDTQYF. The CDR3 DNA sequence: TGTGCCAGCAGCGAACAGGGAGATACGCAGTATTTT.

This clone has a single count. The CDR3 here is CASSPGLASTGELFF. The CDR3 coding sequence is TGTGCCAGCAGTCCCGGACTAGCAAGCACCGGGGAGCTGTTTTTT. This chain connects TRBV7-7 to TRBJ2-2; 8 bases align to TRBD2. The germline V gene encodes CDR1 SSHAT and CDR2 FNYEAQ (reference sequence). The CDR3 totals 15 residues. The V and J ends lost 6 bases and 4 bases, in that order; junction bases with no gene match: 7.

In DNA form, the CDR3 reads TGTGCCAGCACCTTTACGTCCGAGGGCACCGGGGAGCTGTTTTTT. Amino acids: CASTFTSEGTGELFF. This chain connects TRBV6-5 to TRBJ2-2, with a possible D match to TRBD2 (5 bases). The CDR3 spans 15 residues. V lost 7 bases to trimming and J lost 4 bases, with 16 bases between them. Germline CDR1 reads MNHEY; CDR2 reads SVGAGI.

The gene calls are TRBV5-4 and TRBJ2-5; TRBD1 aligns across 10 bases. The CDR3 contains 14 residues. CDR1 SGHNT and CDR2 YYREEE come from the germline V gene (reference sequence). Unmatched junction bases numbered 3, after V lost 2 bases and J lost 5 bases. The CDR3 here is CASSLPGQGETQYF. The CDR3 DNA reads as TGTGCCAGCAGCTTACCGGGACAGGGGGAGACCCAGTACTTC.